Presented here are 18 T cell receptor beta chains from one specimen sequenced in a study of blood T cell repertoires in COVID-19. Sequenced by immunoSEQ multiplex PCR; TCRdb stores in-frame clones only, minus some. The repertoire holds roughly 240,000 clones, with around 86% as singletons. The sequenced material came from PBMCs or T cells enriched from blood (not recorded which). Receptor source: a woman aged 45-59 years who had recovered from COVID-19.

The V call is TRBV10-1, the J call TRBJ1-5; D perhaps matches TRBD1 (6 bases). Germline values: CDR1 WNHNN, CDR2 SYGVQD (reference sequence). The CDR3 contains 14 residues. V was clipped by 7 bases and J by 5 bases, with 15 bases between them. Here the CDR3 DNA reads TGCGCCAGCAAGAAGCAGGGGAGTGATCAGCCCCAGCATTTT. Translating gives CASKKQGSDQPQHF.

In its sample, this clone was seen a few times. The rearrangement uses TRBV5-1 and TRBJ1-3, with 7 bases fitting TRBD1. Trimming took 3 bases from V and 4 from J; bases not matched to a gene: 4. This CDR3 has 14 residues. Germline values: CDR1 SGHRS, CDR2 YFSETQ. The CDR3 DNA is TGCGCCAGCAGCTCCACAGGGGAGGGAAACACCATATATTTT. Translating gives CASSSTGEGNTIYF.

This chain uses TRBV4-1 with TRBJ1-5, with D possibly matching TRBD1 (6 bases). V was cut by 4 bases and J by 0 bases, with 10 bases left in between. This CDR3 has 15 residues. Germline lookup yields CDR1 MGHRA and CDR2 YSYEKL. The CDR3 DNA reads TGCGCCAGCAGCCCGGACAGTTATAGCAATCAGCCCCAGCATTTT. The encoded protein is CASSPDSYSNQPQHF.

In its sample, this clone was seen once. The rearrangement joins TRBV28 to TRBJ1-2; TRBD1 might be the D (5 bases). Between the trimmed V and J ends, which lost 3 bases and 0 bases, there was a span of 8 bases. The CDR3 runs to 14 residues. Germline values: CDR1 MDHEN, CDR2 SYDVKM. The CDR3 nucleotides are TGTGCCAGCAGTTTTACAGGCACTAACTATGGCTACACCTTC. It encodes CASSFTGTNYGYTF.

The CDR3 bases are TGTGCCAGCAGCCAAGAAGGGCGGGGGAGCAATCAGCCCCAGCATTTT. Its translation: CASSQEGRGSNQPQHF. The V call is TRBV4-2, the J call TRBJ1-5; maybe TRBD1 (5 bases). Trimming took off 0 bases at V and 1 base at J, with 10 bases between the two ends. Germline V gene data show CDR1 as LGHNA and CDR2 as YNFKEQ. CDR3 length: 16 amino acids.

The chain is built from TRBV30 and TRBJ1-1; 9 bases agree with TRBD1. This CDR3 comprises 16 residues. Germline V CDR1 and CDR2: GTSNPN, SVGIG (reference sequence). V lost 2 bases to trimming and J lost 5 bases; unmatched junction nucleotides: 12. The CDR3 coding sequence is TGTGCCTGGAGTAGCGGGATGGGGGGACAGGGTACTGAAGCTTTCTTT. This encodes CAWSSGMGGQGTEAFF.

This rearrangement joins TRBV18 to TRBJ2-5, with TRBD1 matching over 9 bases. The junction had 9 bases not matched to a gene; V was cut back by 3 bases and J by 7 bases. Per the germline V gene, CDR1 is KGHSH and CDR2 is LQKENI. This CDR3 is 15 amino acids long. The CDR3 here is CASSPRDRAWGTQYF. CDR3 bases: TGTGCCAGCTCACCCCGGGACAGGGCTTGGGGGACCCAGTACTTC.

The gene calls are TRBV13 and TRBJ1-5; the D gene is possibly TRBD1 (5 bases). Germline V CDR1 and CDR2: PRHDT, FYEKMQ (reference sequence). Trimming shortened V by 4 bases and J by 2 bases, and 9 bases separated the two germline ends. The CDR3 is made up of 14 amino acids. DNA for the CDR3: TGTGCCAGCAGCTCCCGGGGGGGCAATCAGCCCCAGCATTTT. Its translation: CASSSRGGNQPQHF.

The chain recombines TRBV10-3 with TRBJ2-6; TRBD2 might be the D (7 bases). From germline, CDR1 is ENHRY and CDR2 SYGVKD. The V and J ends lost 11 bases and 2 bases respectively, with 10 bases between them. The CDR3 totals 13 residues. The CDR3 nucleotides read TGTGCCGGGGGGGCTGCTGGGGCCAACGTCCTGACTTTC. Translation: CAGGAAGANVLTF.

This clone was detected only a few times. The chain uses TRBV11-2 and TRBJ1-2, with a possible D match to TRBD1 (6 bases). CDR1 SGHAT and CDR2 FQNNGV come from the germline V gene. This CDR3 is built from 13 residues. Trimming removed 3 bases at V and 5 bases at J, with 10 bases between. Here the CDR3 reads CASSLGHSYGYTF. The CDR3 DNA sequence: TGTGCCAGCAGCTTGGGACACAGTTATGGCTACACCTTC.

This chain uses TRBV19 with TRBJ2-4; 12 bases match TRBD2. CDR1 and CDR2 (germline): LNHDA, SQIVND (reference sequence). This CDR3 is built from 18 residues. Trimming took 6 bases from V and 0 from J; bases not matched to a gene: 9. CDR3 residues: CASRKLAGGTVAKNIQYF. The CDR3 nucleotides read TGTGCCAGTAGGAAACTAGCGGGGGGTACGGTAGCCAAAAACATTCAGTACTTC. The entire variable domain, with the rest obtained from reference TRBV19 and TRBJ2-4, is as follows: DGGITQSPKYLFRKEGQNVTLSCEQNLNHDAMYWYRQDPGQGLRLIYYSQIVNDFQKGDIAEGYSVSREKKESFPLTVTSAQKNPTAFYLCASRKLAGGTVAKNIQYFGAGTRLSVL.

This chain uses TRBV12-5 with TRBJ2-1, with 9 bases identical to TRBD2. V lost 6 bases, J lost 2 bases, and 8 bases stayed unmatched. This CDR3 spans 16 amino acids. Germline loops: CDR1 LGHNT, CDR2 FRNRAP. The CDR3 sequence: CASGSWTSETYNEQFF. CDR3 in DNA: TGTGCTAGTGGCTCCTGGACTAGCGAGACCTACAATGAGCAGTTCTTC.

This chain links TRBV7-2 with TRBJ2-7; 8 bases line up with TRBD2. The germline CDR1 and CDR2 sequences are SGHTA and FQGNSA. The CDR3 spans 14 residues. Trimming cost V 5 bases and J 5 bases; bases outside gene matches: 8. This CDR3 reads CASSIRGGLDEQYF. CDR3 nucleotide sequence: TGTGCCAGCAGCATCCGGGGGGGCCTCGACGAGCAGTACTTC.

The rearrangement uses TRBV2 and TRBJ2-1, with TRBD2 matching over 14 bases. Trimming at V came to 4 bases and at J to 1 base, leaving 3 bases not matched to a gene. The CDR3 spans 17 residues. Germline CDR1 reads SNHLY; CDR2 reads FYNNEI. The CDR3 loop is CASSGRLAGGSYNEQFF. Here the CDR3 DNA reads TGTGCCAGCAGTGGGAGACTAGCGGGGGGGTCCTACAATGAGCAGTTCTTC.

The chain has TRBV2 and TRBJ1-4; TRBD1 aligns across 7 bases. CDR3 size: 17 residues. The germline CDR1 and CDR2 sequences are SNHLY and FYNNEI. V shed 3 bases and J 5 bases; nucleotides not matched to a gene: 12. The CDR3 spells CASSDPRKTGPNEKLFF. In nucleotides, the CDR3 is TGTGCCAGCAGTGATCCTAGAAAGACAGGGCCAAATGAAAAACTGTTTTTT.

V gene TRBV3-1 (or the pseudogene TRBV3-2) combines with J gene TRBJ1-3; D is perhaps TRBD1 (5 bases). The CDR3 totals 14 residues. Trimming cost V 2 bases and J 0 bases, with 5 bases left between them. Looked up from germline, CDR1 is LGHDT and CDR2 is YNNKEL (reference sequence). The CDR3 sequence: CASSQRGSGNTIYF. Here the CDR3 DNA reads TGTGCCAGCAGCCAAAGGGGCTCTGGAAACACCATATATTTT.

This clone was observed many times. The chain's CDR3 is CSVDVDGNYGYTF. The CDR3 nucleotides are TGCAGCGTTGACGTAGACGGGAACTATGGCTACACCTTC. The chain couples TRBV29-1 to TRBJ1-2; D unclear. Germline lookup yields CDR1 SQVTM and CDR2 ANQGSEA. V shed 3 bases and J shed 2 bases, with 10 bases lying between them. This CDR3 contains 13 residues.

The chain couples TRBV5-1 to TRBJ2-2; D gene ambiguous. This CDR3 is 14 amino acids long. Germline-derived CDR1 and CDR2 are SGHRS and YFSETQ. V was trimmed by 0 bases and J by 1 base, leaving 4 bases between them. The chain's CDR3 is CASSLAQNTGELFF. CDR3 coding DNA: TGCGCCAGCAGCTTGGCACAGAACACCGGGGAGCTGTTTTTT.